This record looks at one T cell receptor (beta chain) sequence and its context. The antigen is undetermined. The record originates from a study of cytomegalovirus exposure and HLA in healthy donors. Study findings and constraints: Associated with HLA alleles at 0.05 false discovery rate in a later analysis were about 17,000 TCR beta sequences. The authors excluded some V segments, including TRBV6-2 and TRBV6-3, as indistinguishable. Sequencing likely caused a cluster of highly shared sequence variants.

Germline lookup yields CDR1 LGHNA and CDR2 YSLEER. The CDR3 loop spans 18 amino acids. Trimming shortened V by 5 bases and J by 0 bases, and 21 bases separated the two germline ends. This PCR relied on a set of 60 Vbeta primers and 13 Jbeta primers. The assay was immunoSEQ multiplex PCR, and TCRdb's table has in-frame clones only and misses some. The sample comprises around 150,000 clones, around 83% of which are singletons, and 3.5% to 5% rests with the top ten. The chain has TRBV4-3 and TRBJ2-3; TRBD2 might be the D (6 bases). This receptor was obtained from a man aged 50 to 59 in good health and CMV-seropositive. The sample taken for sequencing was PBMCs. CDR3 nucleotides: TGCGCCAGCAGCTCTGGAGGCGGGGCTAGCTTCAGCACAGATACGCAGTATTTT. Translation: CASSSGGGASFSTDTQYF.